This T cell receptor (beta chain) emerged from a study of spatial heterogeneity in lung cancer (dated by TCRdb to the late 2010s). With respect to the entire study: Beta-chain transcripts were consistently detected in greater numbers than alpha-chain transcripts, which likely reflected higher beta-chain transcript abundance. Nonsynonymous mutation counts, determined by whole-exome sequencing of tumor tissue, were related to features of the TCR repertoire. In non-small cell lung cancer, the study quantitatively compared TCR alpha and beta repertoires across several tumor regions, matched nontumor lung, and blood. In the raw uncorrected reads, each unique combination of TCR and UMI appeared on average more than ten times. Both alpha and beta chains were TCR-sequenced in a few hundred tumor regions, roughly 70 matched nontumor lung samples and around 54 PBMC samples obtained at surgery. The research as a whole found: Confirming at a functional level the hypothesis that regional TCRs recognize regional mutations was considered to require additional single-cell paired TCR alpha and beta sequencing.

The library was produced with 5' RACE. TCRdb names NextSeq 500 as the instrument used. To allow correction of PCR and sequencing errors, the TCR library protocol tagged every TCR cDNA molecule with a unique molecular identifier. The authors processed their data as follows. TCR identification, UMI-based error correction and CDR3 extraction were performed with Decombinator tools. TCRs above a frequency of 2 per 1,000, corresponding to the top 1% of the tumor frequency distribution, were defined as expanded. Renyi diversity was calculated using the R vegan package after each repertoire was subsampled 100 times to 5,000 TCRs. CDR3 similarity networks were constructed using string-kernel similarity of amino acid triplets, with links drawn between CDR3s whose pairwise similarity was above 0.82. In-frame beta chains were kept once TCRdb had trimmed the public reads at Q25 with fastp and called clones with MiXCR. All rows with the same CDR3 protein become a single entry with the most common DNA and genes. These V and J calls rely on TCRdb rather than the paper's analysis. The sample yields 30,000 to 40,000 distinct CDR3 sequences; 3% to 3.5% were counted once. Of the sample, roughly 34% falls within the top ten clones.

V loses 4 bases, J loses 4 bases, and the germline ends lie 20 bases apart. The CDR3 spans 17 residues, from the cysteine through the phenylalanine. The kept DNA is CDR3 alone, 51 bases in frame from the first base. In the germline V gene (reference sequence), CDR1 corresponds to MNHEY and CDR2 to SMNVEV. At least ten counts were recorded for this clonotype. Its antigen has not been determined. No base-level quality is on record; no much larger clone is a single base apart. This specimen's time point label, interpreted: sample taken at primary tumor resection. The donors were more than 60 patients from the lung TRACERx cohort who had early-stage, untreated non-small cell lung cancer. For TCR sequencing, whole RNA was extracted from tumor and nontumor lung tissue, or from cryopreserved PBMC samples, and no cell sorting was done. Only patients with enough RNA available from two or more tumor regions were chosen for TCR sequencing. Tumor and adjacent nontumor lung specimens were reviewed by a lung pathologist before selection.

Recombination linked TRBV27 to TRBJ1-5, with the D gene not confidently named. This receptor was identified in a male donor with early-stage non-small cell lung cancer. The sequenced sample was normal lung tissue next to the tumor, obtained at surgery. In nucleotides, the sequence is TGTGCCAGCAGTTCCCTTTCGGGCGGAACCAGTAATCAGCCCCAGCATTTT. Its protein product is CASSSLSGGTSNQPQHF.